This T cell receptor (beta chain) was profiled in a study of siplizumab effects on memory and regulatory T cells. Each sample had 9.3 x 10^4 or so TCR templates assayed. Sequencing was performed with immunoSEQ multiplex PCR; in TCRdb, only in-frame clones are kept and a portion is missing. Here the sample spans fewer than 70,000 clones, over 70% being singletons. The junction had 9 bases not matched to a gene; V was cut back by 0 bases and J by 6 bases. The CDR3 has 16 amino acids. CDR1 and CDR2 from the germline V gene are SGHRS and YFSETQ. Study results and caveats: Siplizumab conditions gave an average of almost 70% Treg-derived mappable alloreactive CD4+ clones, versus about 30% for controls. Under siplizumab, alloreactive sequences traced to unstimulated CD4+ memory cells were significantly reduced.

To note about this clone: Its antigen is unknown.

This chain uses TRBV5-1 with TRBJ2-7, with 10 bases that match TRBD2. Material: Tregs sorted from blood. The clonotype originates from a human donor in good health. The DNA for the CDR3 is TGCGCCAGCAGCTTGGCCAGGACTAGCGGCAACCTCGAGCAGTACTTC. Translation gives CASSLARTSGNLEQYF.